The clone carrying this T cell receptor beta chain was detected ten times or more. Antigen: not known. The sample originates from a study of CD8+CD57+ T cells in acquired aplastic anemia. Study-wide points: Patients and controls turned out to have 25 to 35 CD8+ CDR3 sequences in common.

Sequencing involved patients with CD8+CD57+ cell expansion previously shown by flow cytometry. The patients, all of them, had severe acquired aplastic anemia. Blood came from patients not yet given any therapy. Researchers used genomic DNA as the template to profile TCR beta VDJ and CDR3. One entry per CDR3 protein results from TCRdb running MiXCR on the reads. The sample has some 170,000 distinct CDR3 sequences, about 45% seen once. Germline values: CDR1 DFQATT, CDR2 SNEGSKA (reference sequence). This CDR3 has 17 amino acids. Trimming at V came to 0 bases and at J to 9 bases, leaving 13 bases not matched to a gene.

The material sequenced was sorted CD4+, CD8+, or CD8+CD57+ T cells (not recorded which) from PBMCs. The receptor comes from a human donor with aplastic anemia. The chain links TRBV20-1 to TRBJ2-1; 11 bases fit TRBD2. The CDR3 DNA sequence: TGCAGTGCTAGAGATTGGGGCTTAGCGGGGGGGCCCGGTGAGCAGTTCTTC. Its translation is CSARDWGLAGGPGEQFF.